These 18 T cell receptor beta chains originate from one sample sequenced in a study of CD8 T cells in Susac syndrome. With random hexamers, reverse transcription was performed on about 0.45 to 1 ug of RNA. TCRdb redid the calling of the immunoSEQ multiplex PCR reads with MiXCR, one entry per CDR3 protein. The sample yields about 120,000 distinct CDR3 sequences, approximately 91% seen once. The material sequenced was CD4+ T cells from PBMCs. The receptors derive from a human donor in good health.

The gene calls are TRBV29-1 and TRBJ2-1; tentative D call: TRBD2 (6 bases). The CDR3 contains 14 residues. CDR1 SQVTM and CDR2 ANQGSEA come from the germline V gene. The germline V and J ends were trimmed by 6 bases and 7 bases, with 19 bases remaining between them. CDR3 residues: CSVKAGRGGNEQFF. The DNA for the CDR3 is TGCAGCGTGAAAGCGGGCCGGGGCGGTAATGAGCAGTTCTTC.

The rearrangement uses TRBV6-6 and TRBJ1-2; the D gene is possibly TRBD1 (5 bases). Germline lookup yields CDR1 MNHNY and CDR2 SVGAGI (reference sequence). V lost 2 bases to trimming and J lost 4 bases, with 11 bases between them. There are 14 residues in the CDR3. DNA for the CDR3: TGTGCCAGCAGTTACCCGGGGGGGGGCTATGGCTACACCTTC. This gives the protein CASSYPGGGYGYTF.

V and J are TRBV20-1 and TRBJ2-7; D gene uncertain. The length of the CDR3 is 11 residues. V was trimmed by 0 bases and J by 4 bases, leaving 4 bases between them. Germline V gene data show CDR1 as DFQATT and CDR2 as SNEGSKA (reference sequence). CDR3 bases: TGCAGTGCTAGAGATGGGTACGAGCAGTACTTC. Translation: CSARDGYEQYF.

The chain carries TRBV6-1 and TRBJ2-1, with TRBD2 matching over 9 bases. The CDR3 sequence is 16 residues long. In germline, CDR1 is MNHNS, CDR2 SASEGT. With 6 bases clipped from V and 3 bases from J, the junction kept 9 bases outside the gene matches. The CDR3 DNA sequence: TGTGCCAGCAGGCCCGGTGGCGGGGGGGTCTACAATGAGCAGTTCTTC. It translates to CASRPGGGGVYNEQFF.

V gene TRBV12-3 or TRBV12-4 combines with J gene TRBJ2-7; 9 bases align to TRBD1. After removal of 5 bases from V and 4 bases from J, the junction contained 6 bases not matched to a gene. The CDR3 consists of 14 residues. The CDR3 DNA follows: TGTGCCAGCAGTCCCTTTGACAGGGGGTACGAGCAGTACTTC. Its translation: CASSPFDRGYEQYF.

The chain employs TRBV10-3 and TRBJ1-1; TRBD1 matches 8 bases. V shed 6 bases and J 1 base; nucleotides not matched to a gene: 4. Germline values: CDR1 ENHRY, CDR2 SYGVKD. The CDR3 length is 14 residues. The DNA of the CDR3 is TGTGCCATCAGCCTGGACAGGGCGAACACTGAAGCTTTCTTT. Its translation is CAISLDRANTEAFF.

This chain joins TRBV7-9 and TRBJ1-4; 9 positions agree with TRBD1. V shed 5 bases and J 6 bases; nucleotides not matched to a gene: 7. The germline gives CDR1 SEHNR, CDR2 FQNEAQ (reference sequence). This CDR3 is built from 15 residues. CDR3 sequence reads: CASSASQGAYEKLFF. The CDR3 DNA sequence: TGTGCCAGCAGCGCGTCACAGGGGGCTTATGAAAAACTGTTTTTT.

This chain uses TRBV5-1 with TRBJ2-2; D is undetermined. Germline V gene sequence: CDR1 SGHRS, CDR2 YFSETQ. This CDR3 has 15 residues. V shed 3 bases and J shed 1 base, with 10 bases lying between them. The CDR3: CASSSREMNTGELFF. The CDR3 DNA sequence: TGCGCCAGCAGCTCGCGAGAAATGAACACCGGGGAGCTGTTTTTT.

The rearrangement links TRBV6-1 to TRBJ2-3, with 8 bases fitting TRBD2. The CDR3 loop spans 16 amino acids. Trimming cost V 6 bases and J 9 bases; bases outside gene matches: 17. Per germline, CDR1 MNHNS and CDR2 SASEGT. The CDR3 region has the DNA TGTGCCAGCAGGGGGGCAAGCGGGGGCCCCCTCGGCACGCAGTATTTT. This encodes CASRGASGGPLGTQYF.

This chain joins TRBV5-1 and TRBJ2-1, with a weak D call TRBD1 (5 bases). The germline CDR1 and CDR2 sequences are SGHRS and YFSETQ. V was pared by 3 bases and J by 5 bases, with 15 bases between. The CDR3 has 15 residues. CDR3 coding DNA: TGCGCCAGCAGCTCGCTGGTAGCAGGGAACAATGAGCAGTTCTTC. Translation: CASSSLVAGNNEQFF.

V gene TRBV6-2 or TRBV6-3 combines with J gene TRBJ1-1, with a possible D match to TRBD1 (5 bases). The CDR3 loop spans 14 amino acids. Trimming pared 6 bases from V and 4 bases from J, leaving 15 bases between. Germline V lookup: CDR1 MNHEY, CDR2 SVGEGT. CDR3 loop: CASRLSLGTTEAFF. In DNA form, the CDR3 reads TGTGCCAGCAGGCTTTCTCTTGGGACCACTGAAGCTTTCTTT.

The CDR3 coding sequence is TGCAGCGTTGAATTCAGGGGGAAGAGCTCCTACAATGAGCAGTTCTTC. It encodes CSVEFRGKSSYNEQFF. The rearrangement links TRBV29-1 to TRBJ2-1; 7 nucleotides align to TRBD1. The length of the CDR3 is 16 residues. J was trimmed by 0 bases and V by 2 bases; bases with no gene match: 7. The germline V gene has CDR1 SQVTM and CDR2 ANQGSEA.

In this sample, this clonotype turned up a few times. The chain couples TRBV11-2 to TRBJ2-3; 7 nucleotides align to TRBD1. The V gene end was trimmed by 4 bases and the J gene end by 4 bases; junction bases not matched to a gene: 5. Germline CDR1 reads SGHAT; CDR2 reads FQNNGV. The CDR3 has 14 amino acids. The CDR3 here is CASSSHRGADTQYF. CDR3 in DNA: TGTGCCAGCAGCTCCCACAGGGGAGCAGATACGCAGTATTTT.

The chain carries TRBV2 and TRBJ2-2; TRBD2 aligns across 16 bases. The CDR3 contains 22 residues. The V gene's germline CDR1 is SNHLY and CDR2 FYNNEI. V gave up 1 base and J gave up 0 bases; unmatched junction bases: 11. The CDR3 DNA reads TGTGCCAGCAGTGAAGTCGGACGGGGGACTAGCGGGGGGGCATCGAACACCGGGGAGCTGTTTTTT. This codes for CASSEVGRGTSGGASNTGELFF.

The CDR3 DNA follows: TGTGCCAGCAGCGCCCGGGACAGGTCCTACGAGCAGTACTTC. It specifies CASSARDRSYEQYF. The gene calls are TRBV7-8 and TRBJ2-7; 8 nucleotides align to TRBD1. Trimming removed 5 bases from V and 1 base from J; junction bases left unmatched: 4. CDR1 and CDR2 (germline): SGHVS, FQNEAQ. The CDR3 loop spans 14 amino acids.

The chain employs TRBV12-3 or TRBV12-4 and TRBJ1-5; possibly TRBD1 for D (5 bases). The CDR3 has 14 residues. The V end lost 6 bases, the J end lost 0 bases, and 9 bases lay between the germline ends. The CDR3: CASRDRNSNQPQHF. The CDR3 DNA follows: TGTGCCAGCAGAGACAGAAATAGCAATCAGCCCCAGCATTTT.

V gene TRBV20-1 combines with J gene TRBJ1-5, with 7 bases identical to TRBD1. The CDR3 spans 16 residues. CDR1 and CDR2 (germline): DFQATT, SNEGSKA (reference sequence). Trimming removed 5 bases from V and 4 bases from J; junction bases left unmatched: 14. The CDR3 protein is CSAPGGSGTENQPQHF. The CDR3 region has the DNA TGCAGTGCTCCGGGGGGAAGCGGGACAGAAAATCAGCCCCAGCATTTT.

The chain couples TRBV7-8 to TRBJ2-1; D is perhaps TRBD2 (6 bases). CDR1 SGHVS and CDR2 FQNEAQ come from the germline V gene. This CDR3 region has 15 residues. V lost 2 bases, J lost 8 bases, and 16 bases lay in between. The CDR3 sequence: CASSLTPTSTYEQFF. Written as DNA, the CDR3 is TGTGCCAGCAGCTTAACCCCGACTAGTACATATGAGCAGTTCTTC.